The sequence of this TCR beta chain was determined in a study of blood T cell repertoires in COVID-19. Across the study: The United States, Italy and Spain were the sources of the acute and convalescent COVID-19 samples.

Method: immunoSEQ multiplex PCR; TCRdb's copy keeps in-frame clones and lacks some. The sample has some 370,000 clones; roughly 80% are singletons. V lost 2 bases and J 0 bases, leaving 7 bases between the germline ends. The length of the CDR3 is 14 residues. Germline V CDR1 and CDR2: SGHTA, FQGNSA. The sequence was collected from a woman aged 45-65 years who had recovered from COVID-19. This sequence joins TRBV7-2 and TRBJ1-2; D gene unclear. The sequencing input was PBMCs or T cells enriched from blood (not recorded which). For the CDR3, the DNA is TGTGCCAGCAGCTTATCTCTACCTAACTATGGCTACACCTTC. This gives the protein CASSLSLPNYGYTF.